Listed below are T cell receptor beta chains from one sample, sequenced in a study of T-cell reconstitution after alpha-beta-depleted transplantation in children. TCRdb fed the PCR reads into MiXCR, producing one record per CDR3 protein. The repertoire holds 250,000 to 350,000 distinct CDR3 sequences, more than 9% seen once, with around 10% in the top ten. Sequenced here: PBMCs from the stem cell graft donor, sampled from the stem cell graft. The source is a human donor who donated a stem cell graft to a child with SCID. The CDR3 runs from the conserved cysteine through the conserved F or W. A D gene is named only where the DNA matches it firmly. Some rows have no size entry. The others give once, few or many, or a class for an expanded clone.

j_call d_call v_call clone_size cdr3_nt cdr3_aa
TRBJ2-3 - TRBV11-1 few TGTGCCAGCAGTGGCCTTGGGAGAAGAGTGGTTAGCACAGATACGCAGTATTTT CASSGLGRRVVSTDTQYF
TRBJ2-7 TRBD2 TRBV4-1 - TGCGCCAGCAGCCAAGACGGGGGTAGCGGGGGCATCAGCTCCTACGAGCAGTACTTC CASSQDGGSGGISSYEQYF
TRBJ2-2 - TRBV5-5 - TGTGCCAGCAGCTTGGCAGCGATAGACACCGGGGAGCTGTTTTTT CASSLAAIDTGELFF
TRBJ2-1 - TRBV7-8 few TGTGCCAGCAGCCACACCCGACAGGCCAACTACAATGAGCAGTTCTTC CASSHTRQANYNEQFF
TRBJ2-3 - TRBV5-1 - TGCGCCAGCAGCGGCCTTGGGGGCACAGATACGCAGTATTTT CASSGLGGTDTQYF
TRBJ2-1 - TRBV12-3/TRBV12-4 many TGTGCCAGCAGTAAGGATCGCAGGGCGGAAGAGCAGTTCTTC CASSKDRRAEEQFF
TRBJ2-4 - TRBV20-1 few TGCAGTGCTAGAGTGGCGGCAGCCAAAAACATTCAGTACTTC CSARVAAAKNIQYF
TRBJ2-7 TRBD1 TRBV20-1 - TGCAGTGCCCCTGGGGGACAGTTCTACGAGCAGTACTTC CSAPGGQFYEQYF
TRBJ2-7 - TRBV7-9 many TGTGCCAGCAGCCCCGGGGTCGAGCAGTACTTC CASSPGVEQYF
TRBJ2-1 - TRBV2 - TGTGCCAGCAGTGAACGTTTCGGTGAGCAGTTCTTC CASSERFGEQFF
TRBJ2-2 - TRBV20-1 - TGCAGTGCTAGAGCCTCCTTTGGGGGGCCAGGAGGGGAGCTGTTTTTT CSARASFGGPGGELFF
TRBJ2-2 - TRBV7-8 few TGTGCCACTGGACGGGCGAACACCGGGGAGCTGTTTTTT CATGRANTGELFF
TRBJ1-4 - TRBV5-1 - TGCGCCAGCAGCCTGAGGGGAAACTATAATGAAAAACTGTTTTTT CASSLRGNYNEKLFF
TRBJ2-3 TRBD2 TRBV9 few TGTGCCAGCAGCGTAGGTGCCTTAGCGGGGTATGGAGATACGCAGTATTTT CASSVGALAGYGDTQYF
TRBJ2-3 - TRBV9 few TGTGCCAGCAGCGTGCGCACTACGCCCACAGATACGCAGTATTTT CASSVRTTPTDTQYF